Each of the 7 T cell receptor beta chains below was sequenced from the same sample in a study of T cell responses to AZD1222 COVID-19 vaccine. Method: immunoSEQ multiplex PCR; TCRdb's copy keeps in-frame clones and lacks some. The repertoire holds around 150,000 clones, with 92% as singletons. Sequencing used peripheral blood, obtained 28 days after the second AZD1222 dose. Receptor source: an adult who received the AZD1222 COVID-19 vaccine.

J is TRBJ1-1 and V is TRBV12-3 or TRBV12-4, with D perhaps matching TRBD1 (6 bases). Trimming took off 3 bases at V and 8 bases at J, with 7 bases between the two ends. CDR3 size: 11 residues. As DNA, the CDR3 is TGTGCCAGCAGTTTCCAGGGGGAAGCTTTCTTT. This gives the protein CASSFQGEAFF.

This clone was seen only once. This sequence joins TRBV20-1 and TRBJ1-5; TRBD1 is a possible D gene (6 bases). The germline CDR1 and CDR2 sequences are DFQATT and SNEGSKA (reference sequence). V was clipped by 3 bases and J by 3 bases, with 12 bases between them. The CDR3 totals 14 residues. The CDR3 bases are TGCAGTGCTAGTGCGGGACACCCCAATCAGCCCCAGCATTTT. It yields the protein CSASAGHPNQPQHF.

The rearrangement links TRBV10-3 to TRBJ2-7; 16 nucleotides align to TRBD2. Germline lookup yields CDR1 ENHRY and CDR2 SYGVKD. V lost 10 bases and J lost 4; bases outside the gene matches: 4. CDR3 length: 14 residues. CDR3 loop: CATGTSGRAYEQYF. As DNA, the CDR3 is TGTGCCACCGGGACTAGCGGGAGGGCGTACGAGCAGTACTTC.

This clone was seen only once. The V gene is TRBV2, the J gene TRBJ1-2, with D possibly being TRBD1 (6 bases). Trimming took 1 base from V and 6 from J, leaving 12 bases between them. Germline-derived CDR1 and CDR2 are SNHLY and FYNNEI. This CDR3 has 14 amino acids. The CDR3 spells CASSEGGGGNGYTF. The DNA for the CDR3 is TGTGCCAGCAGTGAAGGAGGCGGGGGCAATGGCTACACCTTC.

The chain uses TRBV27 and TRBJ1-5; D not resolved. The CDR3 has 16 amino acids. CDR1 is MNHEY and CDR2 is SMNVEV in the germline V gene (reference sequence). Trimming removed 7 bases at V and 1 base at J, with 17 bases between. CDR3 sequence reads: CASTVGHNSSNQPQHF. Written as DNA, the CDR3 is TGTGCCAGCACCGTGGGCCACAATTCAAGCAATCAGCCCCAGCATTTT.

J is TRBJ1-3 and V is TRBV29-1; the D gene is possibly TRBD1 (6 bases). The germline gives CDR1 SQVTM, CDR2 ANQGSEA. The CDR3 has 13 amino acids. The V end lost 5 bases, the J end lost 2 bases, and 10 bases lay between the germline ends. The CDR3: CSVNRVAGNTIYF. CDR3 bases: TGCAGCGTTAACAGGGTGGCTGGAAACACCATATATTTT.

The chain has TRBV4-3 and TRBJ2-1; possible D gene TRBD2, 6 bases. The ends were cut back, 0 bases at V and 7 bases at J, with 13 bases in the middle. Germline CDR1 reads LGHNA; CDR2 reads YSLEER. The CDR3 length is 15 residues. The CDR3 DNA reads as TGCGCCAGCAGCCAAGATCGCGGGACTGGGAATGAGCAGTTCTTC. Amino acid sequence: CASSQDRGTGNEQFF.